The 31 T cell receptor beta chains below were found in one sample sequenced in a study of blood T cell repertoires in COVID-19. TCRdb's table, derived via immunoSEQ multiplex PCR, lists solely in-frame clones and lacks some. This table holds about 240,000 clones, roughly 76% found once. Input material: peripheral blood. Every receptor here comes from a woman of 80 years or more with COVID-19, enrolled during active disease.

This clone was found once. V is TRBV5-1 and J is TRBJ1-4; 10 nucleotides match TRBD1. V lost 4 bases to trimming and J lost 10 bases; unmatched junction nucleotides: 10. CDR1 and CDR2 from the germline V gene are SGHRS and YFSETQ. This CDR3 is 15 amino acids long. CDR3 protein: CASSPQTGGERKLFF. Here the CDR3 DNA reads TGCGCCAGCAGCCCCCAGACAGGGGGCGAGAGAAAACTGTTTTTT.

The J gene is TRBJ2-5, the V gene TRBV7-9, with TRBD2 matching over 7 bases. V trimming: 5 bases; J trimming: 4 bases; junction bases outside the gene matches: 7. The CDR3 contains 14 residues. Germline V gives CDR1 SEHNR, CDR2 FQNEAQ (reference sequence). In nucleotides, the CDR3 is TGTGCCAGCAGCCCGCCCCCGGGGGGAGAGACCCAGTACTTC. Protein: CASSPPPGGETQYF. The complete variable domain, with remaining parts taken from reference TRBV7-9 and TRBJ2-5, reads DTGVSQNPRHKITKRGQNVTFRCDPISEHNRLYWYRQTLGQGPEFLTYFQNEAQLEKSRLLSDRFSAERPKGSFSTLEIQRTEQGDSAMYLCASSPPPGGETQYFGPGTRLLVL.

The J gene is TRBJ2-3, the V gene TRBV24-1; D is undetermined. The V end lost 5 bases, the J end lost 0 bases, and 14 bases lay between the germline ends. The CDR3 is made up of 16 amino acids. Germline loops: CDR1 KGHDR, CDR2 SFDVKD. The CDR3 region has the DNA TGTGCCACCAGTGGAGTTTACCCTTCTAGCACAGATACGCAGTATTTT. Amino acids: CATSGVYPSSTDTQYF.

The genes are TRBV7-6 and TRBJ2-5; the match to TRBD2 covers 8 bases. Germline CDR1 and CDR2: SGHVS and FNYEAQ. This CDR3 comprises 16 residues. The J segment lost 5 bases and the V segment lost 0 bases, leaving 8 bases of the junction unmatched. CDR3 sequence: CASSLAGSGNTETQYF. DNA of the CDR3: TGTGCCAGCAGCTTAGCAGGTAGCGGGAACACGGAGACCCAGTACTTC.

The rearrangement links TRBV7-2 to TRBJ1-1; 7 bases match TRBD1. V was pared by 6 bases and J by 11 bases, with 6 bases of the junction left unmatched. Germline V lookup: CDR1 SGHTA, CDR2 FQGNSA. The CDR3 consists of 11 residues. CDR3 nucleotide sequence: TGTGCCAGCAGAAGACAGGGCCAGGCTTTCTTT. This gives the protein CASRRQGQAFF.

The V call is TRBV4-1, the J call TRBJ1-5; 7 bases are shared with TRBD1. Trimming cost V 4 bases and J 7 bases; bases outside gene matches: 4. Germline assignment: CDR1 MGHRA and CDR2 YSYEKL. This CDR3 has 13 residues. DNA of the CDR3: TGCGCCAGCAGCCCGGGACAGTTCCAGCCCCAGCATTTT. This translates into CASSPGQFQPQHF.

The chain links TRBV27 to TRBJ2-1, with D possibly matching TRBD2 (6 bases). Germline CDR1 reads MNHEY; CDR2 reads SMNVEV (reference sequence). CDR3 length: 15 residues. Trimming removed 5 bases at V and 8 bases at J, with 19 bases between. DNA of the CDR3: TGTGCCAGCAGTAGTAGCGGACCAATACAGCATGAGCAGTTCTTC. Its translation is CASSSSGPIQHEQFF.

V gene TRBV19 combines with J gene TRBJ1-3; no clear D. V was clipped by 7 bases and J by 0 bases, with 10 bases between them. From germline, CDR1 is LNHDA and CDR2 SQIVND (reference sequence). CDR3 size: 14 residues. The CDR3 reads CASISGGSGNTIYF. The CDR3 DNA follows: TGTGCCAGTATCTCGGGAGGCTCTGGAAACACCATATATTTT.

The chain combines TRBV18 with TRBJ1-5; 10 bases agree with TRBD1. In germline, CDR1 is KGHSH, CDR2 LQKENI. The CDR3 is made up of 15 amino acids. With 3 bases clipped from V and 4 bases from J, the junction kept 3 bases outside the gene matches. The CDR3 loop reads CASSPEGQGNQPQHF. For the CDR3, the DNA is TGTGCCAGCTCACCCGAGGGACAGGGGAATCAGCCCCAGCATTTT.

This clone was recorded only once. The rearrangement links TRBV7-9 to TRBJ1-2; 7 nucleotides line up with TRBD1. The CDR3 loop spans 14 amino acids. Germline trimming cut 7 bases from V and 4 bases from J; bases unmatched to any gene: 9. CDR1 SEHNR and CDR2 FQNEAQ come from the germline V gene (reference sequence). CDR3 bases: TGTGCCAGCATGCCGACAGGGCCCTTCTATGGCTACACCTTC. Its translation is CASMPTGPFYGYTF.

The chain has TRBV18 and TRBJ2-7, with 8 bases aligning to TRBD2. The CDR3 sequence is 13 residues long. V lost 3 bases to trimming and J lost 6 bases; unmatched junction nucleotides: 4. Germline values: CDR1 KGHSH, CDR2 LQKENI. CDR3: CASSPGRDTEQYF. Written as DNA, the CDR3 is TGTGCCAGCTCACCCGGGAGGGACACCGAGCAGTACTTC.

The CDR3 spells CASSLRLVGRGGNEQYF. For the CDR3, the DNA is TGTGCCAGCAGCTTACGATTAGTTGGGCGGGGGGGCAACGAGCAGTACTTC. The genes are TRBV7-8 and TRBJ2-7, with 9 bases matching TRBD2. V was pared by 2 bases and J by 5 bases, with 13 bases of the junction left unmatched. This CDR3 has 17 amino acids. Germline CDR1 SGHVS, CDR2 FQNEAQ.

V is TRBV6-5 and J is TRBJ2-1, with TRBD1 matching over 9 bases. Looked up from germline, CDR1 is MNHEY and CDR2 is SVGAGI. Trimming cost V 6 bases and J 5 bases; bases outside gene matches: 5. This CDR3 has 14 amino acids. In DNA, the CDR3 is TGTGCCAGCAGCCGGACAGGGGAAAACAATGAGCAGTTCTTC. It yields the protein CASSRTGENNEQFF.

The V gene is TRBV10-3, the J gene TRBJ1-1; 8 bases line up with TRBD1. Germline CDR1 is ENHRY and CDR2 is SYGVKD. The ends lost 6 bases at V and 3 bases at J; junction bases unmatched: 6. The CDR3 totals 14 residues. In nucleotides, the CDR3 is TGTGCCATCAGCGACAGGGGAGTGGACACTGAAGCTTTCTTT. It codes for CAISDRGVDTEAFF.

The gene calls are TRBV28 and TRBJ2-7, with 7 bases matching TRBD2. This CDR3 region has 16 residues. Germline CDR1 reads MDHEN; CDR2 reads SYDVKM. J lost 1 base, V lost 6 bases, and 12 bases had no gene match. The CDR3, as DNA: TGTGCCAGCAGCCCCCTCGGACTAGAGGATTCCTACGAGCAGTACTTC. Its protein is CASSPLGLEDSYEQYF.

This chain connects TRBV7-3 to TRBJ1-2, with TRBD1 matching over 9 bases. CDR1 and CDR2 from the germline V gene are SGHTA and FQGTGA. Losses at the gene ends were 2 bases for V and 7 bases for J; bases not matched to a gene: 8. CDR3 size: 15 residues. The CDR3 DNA sequence: TGTGCCAGCAGCTTAGTGGGACAGGGAAATGTTGGCTACACCTTC. This gives the protein CASSLVGQGNVGYTF.

The V gene is TRBV14, the J gene TRBJ2-7; 10 bases align to TRBD2. CDR1 is SGHDN, CDR2 FVKESK, per germline. Trimming took 1 base from V and 11 from J; bases not matched to a gene: 11. There are 15 residues in the CDR3. The CDR3 loop reads CASSQVVLAGGIKYF. CDR3 DNA sequence: TGTGCCAGCAGCCAAGTGGTATTAGCGGGAGGTATAAAGTACTTC.

The chain employs TRBV19 and TRBJ1-2; maybe TRBD1 (5 bases). Looked up from germline, CDR1 is LNHDA and CDR2 is SQIVND (reference sequence). V lost 3 bases to trimming and J lost 3 bases, with 8 bases between them. The CDR3 has 13 residues. This chain's CDR3 is CASSMTGDYGYTF. The CDR3 bases are TGTGCCAGTAGTATGACGGGGGACTATGGCTACACCTTC.

About this clone: Distinct nucleotide sequences in the sample also encode this CDR3. This chain joins TRBV6-5 and TRBJ1-1; 7 nucleotides line up with TRBD1. Germline CDR1 MNHEY, CDR2 SVGAGI. Losses at the gene ends were 2 bases for V and 8 bases for J; bases not matched to a gene: 2. CDR3 size: 12 residues. The CDR3 bases are TGTGCCAGCAGTTACCTGACAGGGGAAGCTTTCTTT. Protein: CASSYLTGEAFF.

The rearrangement uses TRBV2 and TRBJ1-2, with 9 positions matching TRBD1. The V segment lost 2 bases and the J segment 6 bases; nucleotides outside the gene matches: 7. Germline values: CDR1 SNHLY, CDR2 FYNNEI. The CDR3 spans 15 residues. The DNA for the CDR3 is TGTGCCAGCAGTGAATTGGTGACAGGGGGAAATGGCTACACCTTC. Translating gives CASSELVTGGNGYTF.

The chain recombines TRBV28 with TRBJ1-1; TRBD1 agrees at 8 bases. The CDR3 loop spans 16 amino acids. Trimming took 6 bases from V and 4 from J; bases not matched to a gene: 13. Germline CDR1 is MDHEN and CDR2 is SYDVKM. The CDR3 reads CASRRNSGGASTEAFF. The CDR3 DNA follows: TGTGCCAGCAGGCGCAATTCAGGGGGCGCAAGCACTGAAGCTTTCTTT.

The chain is built from TRBV28 and TRBJ1-1; 10 bases are a match to TRBD1. Germline loops: CDR1 MDHEN, CDR2 SYDVKM. With 7 bases clipped from V and 11 bases from J, the junction kept 10 bases outside the gene matches. The CDR3 totals 13 residues. CDR3 DNA sequence: TGTGCCAGCATCCAACCGACAGGGGGCAAGGCTTTCTTT. This gives the protein CASIQPTGGKAFF.

The V gene is TRBV19, the J gene TRBJ1-2; unclear D gene. Trimming removed 6 bases at V and 7 bases at J, with 15 bases between. The germline V gene has CDR1 LNHDA and CDR2 SQIVND (reference sequence). The CDR3 length is 13 residues. CDR3 amino acids: CASRTGNRGGYTF. The CDR3 nucleotides read TGTGCCAGTAGAACGGGGAATCGTGGTGGCTACACCTTC.

The chain carries TRBV3-1 (or the pseudogene TRBV3-2) and TRBJ1-4; 7 nucleotides align to TRBD1. V gave up 4 bases and J gave up 4 bases; unmatched junction bases: 6. The CDR3 has 15 amino acids. CDR1 and CDR2 from the germline V gene are LGHDT and YNNKEL (reference sequence). The CDR3 region is CASSPNRGDNEKLFF. The CDR3 region has the DNA TGTGCCAGCAGCCCGAACAGGGGTGATAATGAAAAACTGTTTTTT.

CDR3 nucleotide sequence: TGTGCCAGCAGCCCCACAGTTTTCCCTGGAAACACCATATATTTT. Amino acids: CASSPTVFPGNTIYF. The chain couples TRBV7-9 to TRBJ1-3; D call uncertain. The CDR3 covers 15 residues. The V end lost 5 bases, the J end lost 2 bases, and 13 bases lay between the germline ends. The germline V gene encodes CDR1 SEHNR and CDR2 FQNEAQ (reference sequence).

This clone was counted a few times. The V call is TRBV5-1, the J call TRBJ1-6, with TRBD1 matching 8 bases. Looked up from germline, CDR1 is SGHRS and CDR2 is YFSETQ. The V gene end was trimmed by 1 base and the J gene end by 0 bases; junction bases not matched to a gene: 12. The CDR3 has 20 residues. The CDR3 reads CASSLLGTGPPSSYNSPLHF. The CDR3 region has the DNA TGCGCCAGCAGCTTGCTCGGGACAGGTCCCCCTAGCTCCTATAATTCACCCCTCCACTTT.

J is TRBJ1-2 and V is TRBV5-1; the D gene is possibly TRBD1 (6 bases). V was shortened by 5 bases and J by 1 base, with 12 bases between the two germline ends. The length of the CDR3 is 14 residues. Germline V CDR1 and CDR2: SGHRS, YFSETQ. This CDR3 is CASRQGFLNYGYTF. In DNA form, the CDR3 reads TGCGCCAGCAGACAGGGCTTCCTTAACTATGGCTACACCTTC.

The chain's CDR3 is CASSPPAGGRWEQFF. In DNA form, the CDR3 reads TGTGCCAGCAGCCCCCCAGCGGGGGGGAGATGGGAGCAGTTCTTC. V usage is TRBV3-1 (or the pseudogene TRBV3-2) and J usage is TRBJ2-1; 10 nucleotides align to TRBD2. With V trimmed by 4 bases and J by 10 bases, 10 bases remained unmatched. CDR3 length: 15 residues. The germline V gene has CDR1 LGHDT and CDR2 YNNKEL (reference sequence).

CDR3 in amino acids: CASSEYTGNTEAFF. The DNA of the CDR3 is TGTGCCAGCAGTGAATATACAGGCAACACTGAAGCTTTCTTT. The rearrangement joins TRBV6-1 to TRBJ1-1, with a tentative D call TRBD1 (5 bases). The CDR3 contains 14 residues. Trimming removed 2 bases at V and 2 bases at J, with 9 bases between. Germline V lookup: CDR1 MNHNS, CDR2 SASEGT.

This clone turned up a few times. The chain joins TRBV7-6 to TRBJ1-1; D unresolved. Germline V gene data show CDR1 as SGHVS and CDR2 as FNYEAQ. The CDR3 extends over 13 amino acids. Trimming shortened V by 5 bases and J by 1 base, and 8 bases separated the two germline ends. The CDR3 coding sequence is TGTGCCAGCAGCCCCGGAGGGAACACTGAAGCTTTCTTT. The encoded protein is CASSPGGNTEAFF.

Only a few counts were recorded for this clone. The chain recombines TRBV7-2 with TRBJ2-3; TRBD2 matches at 9 bases. The V gene end was trimmed by 7 bases and the J gene end by 4 bases; junction bases not matched to a gene: 9. CDR3 size: 15 residues. Germline CDR1 is SGHTA and CDR2 is FQGNSA. CDR3 loop: CASTFSGSVPDTQYF. The CDR3 DNA follows: TGTGCCAGCACCTTTAGCGGGAGTGTTCCAGATACGCAGTATTTT.